The clone carrying this TCR beta chain was observed a single time. Its antigen remains unidentified. The data stem from a study of post-analysis software for immune sequencing data. Whole-study context: The disease courses covered relapsing-remitting, secondary progressive and progressive-relapsing multiple sclerosis.

Study-wide results and caveats: By F measure, strong co-clustering occurred among samples prepared in the same batch. Controls had significantly higher normalized Chao1 diversity than multiple sclerosis patients.

Unique molecular identifiers were present in the TCR beta cDNA libraries. Roughly 0.5 million cDNA molecules were obtained from about 0.98 to 11 million T cells. TCRdb re-derived calls from the PCR reads in MiXCR, one entry per CDR3 protein. In the table there are fewer than 900,000 distinct CDR3 sequences, about 45% of which are singletons. Specimen: blood. The receptor comes from a girl aged 5 to 17 with multiple sclerosis.

The CDR3 nucleotides read TGCAGTGCTAGTTTAACTAGCGGGGCCTACGAGCAGTACTTC. Translation: CSASLTSGAYEQYF. The chain has TRBV20-1 and TRBJ2-7, with 10 bases matching TRBD2. This CDR3 region has 14 residues. V shed 3 bases, J shed 2 bases, and the junction held 4 bases outside the gene matches. Germline V gene data show CDR1 as DFQATT and CDR2 as SNEGSKA (reference sequence).